What follows is one TCR beta chain and its context. The sample belongs to a study of T cells after yellow fever vaccination. This CDR3 region has 14 residues. CDR1 is LGHNA, CDR2 YSLEER, per germline. The junction had 9 bases not matched to a gene; V was cut back by 4 bases and J by 7 bases. In TCRdb, the 5' RACE reads were re-called with MiXCR into one record per CDR3 protein. The sample lists 40,000 to 50,000 distinct CDR3 sequences, roughly 7% occurring once. This TCR was sampled from a man aged 25 to 40 who received the YFV17D yellow fever vaccine. Sequences were derived from CD8+ T cells not binding an NS4B(214-222) dextramer, sorted from PBMCs, sampled 45 days after the yellow fever booster vaccination. The chain links TRBV4-3 to TRBJ1-2; 7 bases line up with TRBD1. The CDR3 region has the DNA TGCGCCAGCAGCCTAAGAGGGACAGTGGGTGGCTACACCTTC. As protein: CASSLRGTVGGYTF.